Presented here are 16 T cell receptor beta chains from one specimen sequenced in a study of beta chain features in type 1 diabetes. Study results and limitations: Significant though moderate, a shortening of TCRB CDR3s appeared in all four CD4+ subsets of Type 1 diabetes patients.

What these receptors recognize is not known. Expressed TCRB transcripts were sequenced because the entire RNA isolate underwent reverse transcription. TCRdb's table, derived via immunoSEQ multiplex PCR, lists solely in-frame clones and lacks some. The sample yields some 240,000 clones, 16% seen once. Material for sequencing was naive CD4+ T cells from blood. These receptors were taken from a man aged 25-45 years with type 1 diabetes.

The table lists this clone with a few counts. The chain employs TRBV7-9 and TRBJ2-7; TRBD2 matches at 10 bases. Per germline, CDR1 SEHNR and CDR2 FQNEAQ (reference sequence). The trim removed 2 bases at V and 6 bases at J, leaving 7 bases unmatched. The CDR3 covers 15 residues. The CDR3 bases are TGTGCCAGCAGCTTACTAGCGGGAGAATCCCCCGAGCAGTACTTC. Encoded protein: CASSLLAGESPEQYF.

This sequence joins TRBV18 and TRBJ1-1; a possible D gene is TRBD1 (5 bases). V was shortened by 6 bases and J by 2 bases, with 10 bases between the two germline ends. Germline V gene sequence: CDR1 KGHSH, CDR2 LQKENI. This CDR3 is 13 amino acids long. CDR3 DNA sequence: TGTGCCAGCTCGACGACAGTTAACACTGAAGCTTTCTTT. This encodes CASSTTVNTEAFF.

This clone was recorded a few times. The chain couples TRBV29-1 to TRBJ2-3; D gene uncertain. Germline CDR1 reads SQVTM; CDR2 reads ANQGSEA. The CDR3 loop spans 15 amino acids. The V gene lost 3 bases and the J gene lost 0 bases, with 13 bases spanning the gap. CDR3 sequence (DNA): TGCAGCGTTGACTTTGTGGCGGAGAGCACAGATACGCAGTATTTT. This encodes CSVDFVAESTDTQYF.

The chain is built from TRBV5-1 and TRBJ2-7, with D unresolved. The germline gives CDR1 SGHRS, CDR2 YFSETQ. There are 12 residues in the CDR3. V lost 0 bases, J lost 6 bases, and 7 bases lay in between. CDR3 sequence (DNA): TGCGCCAGCAGCTTGGAGCAGCGCGAGCAGTACTTC. As protein: CASSLEQREQYF.

The V gene is TRBV7-9, the J gene TRBJ2-3; no reliable D call. The CDR3 contains 13 residues. Germline assignment: CDR1 SEHNR and CDR2 FQNEAQ (reference sequence). V shed 1 base and J shed 5 bases, with 7 bases lying between them. CDR3 in DNA: TGTGCCAGCAGCTTAGGACTCAGAGATACGCAGTATTTT. This encodes CASSLGLRDTQYF.

This rearrangement joins TRBV25-1 to TRBJ2-1, with D tentatively TRBD2 (6 bases). Trimming took off 3 bases at V and 2 bases at J, with 11 bases between the two ends. The V gene's germline CDR1 is MGHDK and CDR2 SYGVNS. This CDR3 comprises 15 residues. In DNA form, the CDR3 reads TGTGCCAGCAGTGAGCCGGGACTGACCTACAATGAGCAGTTCTTC. This translates into CASSEPGLTYNEQFF.

The rearrangement joins TRBV14 to TRBJ2-1; D may match TRBD1 or TRBD2 (5 bases each). Germline values: CDR1 SGHDN, CDR2 FVKESK. The CDR3 is made up of 16 amino acids. V lost 0 bases and J 9 bases, leaving 18 bases between the germline ends. The CDR3 bases are TGTGCCAGCAGCCAAGATGTCTGGGGGAGAAGTATTGAGCAGTTCTTC. The encoded protein is CASSQDVWGRSIEQFF.

The gene calls are TRBV7-9 and TRBJ2-3; D is uncertain. The CDR3 totals 12 residues. V was cut by 5 bases and J by 6 bases, with 9 bases left in between. CDR1 and CDR2 (germline): SEHNR, FQNEAQ (reference sequence). The CDR3 coding sequence is TGTGCCAGCAGCCCCAACCGGGATACGCAGTATTTT. Protein sequence: CASSPNRDTQYF.

This clone was seen a handful of times. V gene TRBV6-6 combines with J gene TRBJ2-7; unclear D gene. CDR3 length equals 12 residues. Trimming stripped 8 bases from V and 0 bases from J, with 8 bases between. Per the germline V gene, CDR1 is MNHNY and CDR2 is SVGAGI (reference sequence). DNA of the CDR3: TGTGCCAGCTCCCGGATCTCCTACGAGCAGTACTTC. Translating it yields CASSRISYEQYF.

This clone was counted a few times. V usage is TRBV29-1 and J usage is TRBJ1-5; the D gene is possibly TRBD1 (5 bases). V lost 7 bases to trimming and J lost 3 bases, with 13 bases between them. This CDR3 region has 13 residues. Germline V CDR1 and CDR2: SQVTM, ANQGSEA. Written as DNA, the CDR3 is TGCAGCGCCTTGACAGAAATCAATCAGCCCCAGCATTTT. This translates into CSALTEINQPQHF.

The chain joins TRBV4-2 to TRBJ1-1, with D possibly being TRBD1 (6 bases). Germline lookup yields CDR1 LGHNA and CDR2 YNFKEQ. V was trimmed by 4 bases and J by 7 bases, leaving 13 bases between them. The CDR3 is 13 amino acids. As DNA, the CDR3 is TGTGCCAGCAGCCGTCGTGAGGGGGGTGAAGCTTTCTTT. This codes for CASSRREGGEAFF.

The V gene is TRBV29-1, the J gene TRBJ2-1; 10 nucleotides line up with TRBD1. The CDR3 runs 16 residues. With V trimmed by 4 bases and J by 3 bases, 9 bases remained unmatched. The germline CDR1 and CDR2 sequences are SQVTM and ANQGSEA. CDR3 nucleotide sequence: TGCAGCGTTGGACAGGGGGCGGGACTCAGCTACAATGAGCAGTTCTTC. Translating it yields CSVGQGAGLSYNEQFF.

There are a few counts of this clone. The rearrangement joins TRBV29-1 to TRBJ1-1; tentative D call: TRBD1 (5 bases). Germline lookup yields CDR1 SQVTM and CDR2 ANQGSEA. V was pared by 6 bases and J by 7 bases, with 18 bases between. The CDR3 consists of 13 residues. The CDR3 DNA is TGCAGCGTCGAGGGACGGATCATAGGTGAAGCTTTCTTT. Its translation: CSVEGRIIGEAFF.

This chain links TRBV14 with TRBJ2-5; D gene ambiguous. CDR1 is SGHDN and CDR2 is FVKESK in the germline V gene. V lost 4 bases to trimming and J lost 1 base, with 10 bases between them. The CDR3 sequence is 14 residues long. The CDR3 region has the DNA TGTGCCAGCAGCCTGTCCCGGGCCCAAGAGACCCAGTACTTC. The encoded protein is CASSLSRAQETQYF.

The table lists this clone with a few counts. The rearrangement joins TRBV2 to TRBJ1-4; 8 bases align to TRBD1. This CDR3 comprises 14 residues. J gave up 8 bases and V 6 bases, and 8 bases lay outside the gene matches. In germline, CDR1 is SNHLY, CDR2 FYNNEI. The CDR3 spells CASSPGGLVEKLFF. CDR3 coding DNA: TGTGCCAGCAGCCCAGGGGGCTTGGTCGAAAAACTGTTTTTT.

This clone was seen only a few times. V gene TRBV21-1 combines with J gene TRBJ2-5. TRBV21-1 is marked as a pseudogene. The CDR3 totals 14 residues. The CDR3 coding sequence is TGTGCCAGCAGGCGAAGGGCGGATCAAGAGACCCAGTACTTC. It translates to CASRRRADQETQYF.